The 20 T cell receptor beta chains given below trace back to one sample, sequenced in a study of PD-1 blockade in classical Hodgkin lymphoma. Time point in this sample: cycle 4 day 1 (C4D1), after less than 7 weeks of nivolumab. Every patient had relapsed following autologous stem cell transplantation, and cohorts differed in brentuximab vedotin exposure. By magnetic negative selection, CD4+ T cells were purified from thawed PBMCs. Some clones are missing from TCRdb's copy, which holds only in-frame ones; the method was immunoSEQ multiplex PCR. The data contain approximately 20,000 clones, roughly 83% of them singletons. The input for sequencing was CD4+ T cells from blood, taken before the fourth cycle of nivolumab. The receptors here all came from a human donor with classical Hodgkin lymphoma.

This clone was seen a single time. The rearrangement joins TRBV7-9 to TRBJ2-2; D is unclear. V gave up 0 bases and J gave up 1 base, with 6 bases separating them. Germline V gene data show CDR1 as SEHNR and CDR2 as FQNEAQ (reference sequence). The CDR3 runs to 15 residues. Here the CDR3 reads CASSLAQLNTGELFF. DNA of the CDR3: TGTGCCAGCAGCTTAGCGCAATTGAACACCGGGGAGCTGTTTTTT.

This clone was counted a single time. The CDR3 loop is CASSFRQGSSGYTF. The DNA for the CDR3 is TGTGCCAGCAGTTTTAGGCAGGGTAGCAGCGGCTACACCTTC. V is TRBV28 and J is TRBJ1-2; maybe TRBD1 (5 bases). Trimming left V 3 bases short and J 8 bases short, with 16 bases between. CDR1 MDHEN and CDR2 SYDVKM come from the germline V gene. This CDR3 contains 14 residues.

This clone has a handful of counts. The chain has TRBV6-1 and TRBJ2-7; the match to TRBD2 covers 8 bases. Germline values: CDR1 MNHNS, CDR2 SASEGT. The CDR3 loop spans 14 amino acids. J was trimmed by 1 base and V by 4 bases; bases with no gene match: 3. The CDR3 bases are TGTGCCAGCAGTGCCACTAGCGGTTCCTACGAGCAGTACTTC. This codes for CASSATSGSYEQYF.

This chain uses TRBV15 with TRBJ2-3; 12 bases map to TRBD2. CDR3 length: 15 residues. The junction had 3 bases not matched to a gene; V was cut back by 4 bases and J by 4 bases. Per germline, CDR1 LNHNV and CDR2 YYDKDF (reference sequence). The CDR3 coding sequence is TGTGCCACCAGCAAGCTAGCGGGAGGGGCAGATACGCAGTATTTT. Translating it yields CATSKLAGGADTQYF.

This chain links TRBV6-1 with TRBJ1-1, with D unresolved. The V end was cut by 4 bases, the J end by 0 bases, with 9 bases between. This CDR3 is 14 amino acids long. Germline V gives CDR1 MNHNS, CDR2 SASEGT. The CDR3 loop reads CASSVNSMNTEAFF. CDR3 sequence (DNA): TGTGCCAGCAGTGTGAACAGCATGAACACTGAAGCTTTCTTT.

The genes are TRBV19 and TRBJ2-1, with D uncertain. Trimming took off 4 bases at V and 6 bases at J, with 13 bases between the two ends. The CDR3 is made up of 14 amino acids. Germline V gene sequence: CDR1 LNHDA, CDR2 SQIVND (reference sequence). The DNA for the CDR3 is TGTGCCAGTAGTACCCCGGATCAGGCCAATGAGCAGTTCTTC. It specifies CASSTPDQANEQFF.

In this sample, this clone turned up a few times. The V and J genes are TRBV11-2 and TRBJ2-3; a possible D gene is TRBD2 (5 bases). The CDR3 runs 14 residues. Germline V gene sequence: CDR1 SGHAT, CDR2 FQNNGV. The V gene lost 6 bases and the J gene lost 3 bases, with 13 bases spanning the gap. This CDR3 reads CASSSRAVTDTQYF. CDR3 sequence (DNA): TGTGCCAGCAGTTCGAGGGCAGTTACAGATACGCAGTATTTT.

The chain carries TRBV6-1 and TRBJ1-5; TRBD1 matches 11 bases. J was trimmed by 4 bases and V by 4 bases; bases with no gene match: 6. The CDR3 length is 16 residues. Germline V gene sequence: CDR1 MNHNS, CDR2 SASEGT. The CDR3 DNA reads as TGTGCCAGCAGTGCTGGGACAGGGGGGCTGAATCAGCCCCAGCATTTT. Amino acids: CASSAGTGGLNQPQHF.

The gene calls are TRBV19 and TRBJ2-7, with D unresolved. Deletions cut 5 bases from V and 0 bases from J, with 11 bases between. CDR3 length: 14 residues. Germline V lookup: CDR1 LNHDA, CDR2 SQIVND (reference sequence). CDR3 DNA sequence: TGTGCCAGTAGTTCCTCCCCCAACTCCTACGAGCAGTACTTC. Protein product: CASSSSPNSYEQYF. Full variable domain (missing parts from reference TRBV19 and TRBJ2-7): DGGITQSPKYLFRKEGQNVTLSCEQNLNHDAMYWYRQDPGQGLRLIYYSQIVNDFQKGDIAEGYSVSREKKESFPLTVTSAQKNPTAFYLCASSSSPNSYEQYFGPGTRLTVT.

This chain connects TRBV18 to TRBJ2-3, with 8 bases that match TRBD1. Unmatched junction bases numbered 6, after V lost 4 bases and J lost 0 bases. Germline lookup yields CDR1 KGHSH and CDR2 LQKENI. The CDR3 is 16 residues long. Here the CDR3 reads CASSQQGDWSTDTQYF. The CDR3 coding sequence is TGTGCCAGCTCACAACAGGGGGATTGGAGCACAGATACGCAGTATTTT.

The CDR3 sequence: CASSLRLAGGVSTDTQYF. In nucleotides, the CDR3 is TGTGCCAGCAGCTTAAGACTAGCGGGAGGTGTCTCCACAGATACGCAGTATTTT. This sequence joins TRBV7-6 and TRBJ2-3, with 13 bases identical to TRBD2. CDR1 is SGHVS and CDR2 is FNYEAQ in the germline V gene. The length of the CDR3 is 18 residues. V lost 2 bases and J lost 2; bases outside the gene matches: 7.

This chain joins TRBV4-1 and TRBJ2-1, with 8 bases aligning to TRBD2. V dropped 4 bases and J dropped 4; count of bases not matched to a gene: 6. The germline V gene has CDR1 MGHRA and CDR2 YSYEKL. The CDR3 runs to 15 residues. The CDR3 DNA reads TGCGCCAGCAGCCGCGACGGGGGGGTATACAATGAGCAGTTCTTC. This codes for CASSRDGGVYNEQFF.

The chain recombines TRBV6-1 with TRBJ1-1, with a possible D match to TRBD1 (6 bases). The CDR3 is 14 residues long. Trimming shortened V by 6 bases and J by 5 bases, and 16 bases separated the two germline ends. Looked up from germline, CDR1 is MNHNS and CDR2 is SASEGT. The CDR3 bases are TGTGCCAGCAGCATCAAACCCCAGGGGACTGAAGCTTTCTTT. This sequence encodes CASSIKPQGTEAFF.

The rearrangement links TRBV10-3 to TRBJ2-7; 16 nucleotides agree with TRBD2. Germline V gene data show CDR1 as ENHRY and CDR2 as SYGVKD. The CDR3 length is 17 residues. V dropped 4 bases and J dropped 6; count of bases not matched to a gene: 9. CDR3 residues: CAISAPGLAGGPVEQYF. In DNA, the CDR3 is TGTGCCATCAGTGCACCGGGACTAGCGGGAGGGCCAGTCGAGCAGTACTTC.

This chain connects TRBV5-4 to TRBJ2-6, with D uncertain. Germline lookup yields CDR1 SGHNT and CDR2 YYREEE (reference sequence). The length of the CDR3 is 15 residues. The V end was cut by 0 bases, the J end by 12 bases, with 16 bases between. The CDR3 bases are TGTGCCAGCAGCTTGGTCCTCGGCCTAAACGCCGTCCTGACTTTC. This codes for CASSLVLGLNAVLTF.

The rearrangement uses TRBV14 and TRBJ1-6, with D unresolved. Germline values: CDR1 SGHDN, CDR2 FVKESK. This CDR3 has 14 residues. V was clipped by 1 base and J by 7 bases, with 8 bases between them. The CDR3 is CASSQVRGNSPLHF. In nucleotides, the CDR3 is TGTGCCAGCAGCCAAGTTAGAGGGAATTCACCCCTCCACTTT.

This clone occurred a few times. This chain connects TRBV5-1 to TRBJ1-1, with a tentative D call TRBD1 (6 bases). Germline lookup yields CDR1 SGHRS and CDR2 YFSETQ. Trimming took 4 bases from V and 8 from J, leaving 12 bases between them. The CDR3 consists of 12 residues. CDR3 protein: CASSPAGAEAFF. Written as DNA, the CDR3 is TGCGCCAGCAGCCCCGCGGGGGCGGAAGCTTTCTTT. The full variable domain, its missing parts supplied by reference TRBV5-1 and TRBJ1-1, is KAGVTQTPRYLIKTRGQQVTLSCSPISGHRSVSWYQQTPGQGLQFLFEYFSETQRNKGNFPGRFSGRQFSNSRSEMNVSTLELGDSALYLCASSPAGAEAFFGQGTRLTVV.

This chain uses TRBV7-8 with TRBJ2-4, with D unresolved. With 5 bases removed from V and 0 bases from J, the gap between germline ends came to 14 bases. CDR1 and CDR2 (germline): SGHVS, FQNEAQ. There are 16 residues in the CDR3. The CDR3 region is CASSPRWTPAKNIQYF. CDR3 nucleotide sequence: TGTGCCAGCAGCCCCCGGTGGACCCCAGCCAAAAACATTCAGTACTTC.

This clone was picked up a small number of times. V usage is TRBV5-4 and J usage is TRBJ2-7, with D possibly being TRBD1 (6 bases). This CDR3 is built from 13 residues. Germline assignment: CDR1 SGHNT and CDR2 YYREEE (reference sequence). The germline V and J ends were trimmed by 0 bases and 5 bases, with 9 bases remaining between them. CDR3 bases: TGTGCCAGCAGCTTGGGCAACAGGGACGAGCAGTACTTC. Translation: CASSLGNRDEQYF.

The chain uses TRBV9 and TRBJ2-7; D is possibly TRBD1 (6 bases). The CDR3 is 14 amino acids. The V and J ends lost 4 bases and 2 bases respectively, with 13 bases between them. Germline V CDR1 and CDR2: SGDLS, YYNGEE. CDR3 protein: CASSLSTGPYEQYF. Written as DNA, the CDR3 is TGTGCCAGCAGCCTATCGACAGGCCCCTACGAGCAGTACTTC.